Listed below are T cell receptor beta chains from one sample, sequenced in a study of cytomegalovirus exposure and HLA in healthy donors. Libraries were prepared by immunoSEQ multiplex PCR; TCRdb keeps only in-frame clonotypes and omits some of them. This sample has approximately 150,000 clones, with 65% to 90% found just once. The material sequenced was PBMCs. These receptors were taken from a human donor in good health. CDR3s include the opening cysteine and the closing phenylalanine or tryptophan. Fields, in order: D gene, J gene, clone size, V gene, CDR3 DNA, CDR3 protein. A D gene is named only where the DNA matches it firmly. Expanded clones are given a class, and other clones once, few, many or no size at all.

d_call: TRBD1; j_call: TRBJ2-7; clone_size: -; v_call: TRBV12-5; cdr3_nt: TGTGCTAGTGGTTCATCTGATCGGGGACAGGAGCTGGGGTACGACATCTTTGGGGAGCAGTACTTC; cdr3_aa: CASGSSDRGQELGYDIFGEQYF
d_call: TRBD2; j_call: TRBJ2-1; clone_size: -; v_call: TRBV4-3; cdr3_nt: TGCGCCAGCAGCCCCCACGGGGGGGGCCACAATGAGCAGTTCTTC; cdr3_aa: CASSPHGGGHNEQFF
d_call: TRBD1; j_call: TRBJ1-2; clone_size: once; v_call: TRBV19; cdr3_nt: TGTGCCAGTAGTACGCTCGACAGGGCCCATGGCTACACCTTC; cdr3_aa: CASSTLDRAHGYTF
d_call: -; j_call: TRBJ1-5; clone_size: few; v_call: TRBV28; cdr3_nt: TGTGCCAGCAGTTACAGGGAGAGGGGCAATCAGCCCCAGCATTTT; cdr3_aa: CASSYRERGNQPQHF
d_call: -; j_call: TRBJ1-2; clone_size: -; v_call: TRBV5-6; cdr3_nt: TGTGCCAGCAGCTTGCTAGGCAAGGATGGCTACACCTTC; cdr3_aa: CASSLLGKDGYTF
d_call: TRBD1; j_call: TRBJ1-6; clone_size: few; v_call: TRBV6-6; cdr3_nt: TGTGCCAGCACCTCAACAGGGGGCAATAATTCACCCCTCCACTTT; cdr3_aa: CASTSTGGNNSPLHF
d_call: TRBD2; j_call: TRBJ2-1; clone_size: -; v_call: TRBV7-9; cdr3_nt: TGTGCCAGCAGCCCGGCGGGACTAGGTGCCAATGAGCAGTTCTTC; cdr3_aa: CASSPAGLGANEQFF
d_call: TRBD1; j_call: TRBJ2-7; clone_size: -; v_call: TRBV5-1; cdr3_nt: TGCGCCAGCAGCTTCGGGACAGGGGCCTACGAGCAGTACTTC; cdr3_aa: CASSFGTGAYEQYF
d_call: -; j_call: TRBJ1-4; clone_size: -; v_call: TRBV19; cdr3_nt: TGTGCCAGTAGTATGATCGAGGAAACTAATGAAAAACTGTTTTTT; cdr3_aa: CASSMIEETNEKLFF
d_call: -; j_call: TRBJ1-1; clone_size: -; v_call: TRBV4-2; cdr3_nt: TGTGCCAGCAGCCAAGAGTTGGGACTGCTTGGGGGCACTGAAGCTTTCTTT; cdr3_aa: CASSQELGLLGGTEAFF
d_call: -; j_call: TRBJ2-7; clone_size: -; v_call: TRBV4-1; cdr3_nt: TGCGCCAGCAGCCAAGAATACAGGGAGTACGAGCAGTACTTC; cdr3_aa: CASSQEYREYEQYF
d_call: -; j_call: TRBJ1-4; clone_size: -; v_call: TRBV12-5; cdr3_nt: TGTGCTAGTGGTTTGCTTCCGGCAGGGTTTAATGAAAAACTGTTTTTT; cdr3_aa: CASGLLPAGFNEKLFF
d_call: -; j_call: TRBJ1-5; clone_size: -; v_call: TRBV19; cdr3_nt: TGTGCCAGTGACGGGCGGGGATATATCGCTCAGCCCCAGCATTTT; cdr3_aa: CASDGRGYIAQPQHF
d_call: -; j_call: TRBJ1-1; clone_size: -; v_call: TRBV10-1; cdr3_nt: TGCGCCAGCAGTGCACAGGTGAACACTGAAGCTTTCTTT; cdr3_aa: CASSAQVNTEAFF
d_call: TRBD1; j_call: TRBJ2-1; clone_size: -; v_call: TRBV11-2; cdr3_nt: TGTGCCAGCAGTTCGACAGGGGGAAGCTCCTACAATGAGCAGTTCTTC; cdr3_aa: CASSSTGGSSYNEQFF
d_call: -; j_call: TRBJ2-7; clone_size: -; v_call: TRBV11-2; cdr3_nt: TGTGCCAGCAGCTTATCGACAGGGAGGCGCGAGCAGTACTTC; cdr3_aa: CASSLSTGRREQYF
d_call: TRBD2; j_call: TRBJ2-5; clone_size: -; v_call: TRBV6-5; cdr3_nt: TGTGCCAGCAGCCGACTAGCGGCCCTCGAGGAGACCCAGTACTTC; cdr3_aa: CASSRLAALEETQYF
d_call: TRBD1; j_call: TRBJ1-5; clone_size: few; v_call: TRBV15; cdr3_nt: TGTGCCACCAGCAGGACAGGGGGTTATCAGCCCCAGCATTTT; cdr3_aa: CATSRTGGYQPQHF
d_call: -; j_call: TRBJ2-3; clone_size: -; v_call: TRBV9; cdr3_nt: TGTGCCAGCAGCCCCCGAGCGGGCTCTAGCACAGATACGCAGTATTTT; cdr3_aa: CASSPRAGSSTDTQYF
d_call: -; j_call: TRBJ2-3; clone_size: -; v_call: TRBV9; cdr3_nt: TGTGCCAGCAGCGGATTAGCACGGGGCACAGATACGCAGTATTTT; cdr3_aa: CASSGLARGTDTQYF
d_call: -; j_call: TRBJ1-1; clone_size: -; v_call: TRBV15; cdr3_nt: TGTGCCACCAGCGATTGGAGGGGAGCTGAAGCTTTCTTT; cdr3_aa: CATSDWRGAEAFF
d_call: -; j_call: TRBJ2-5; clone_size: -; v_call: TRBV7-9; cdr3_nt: TGTGCCAGCAGCTCCTGGACGGGGCAAGAGACCCAGTACTTC; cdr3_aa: CASSSWTGQETQYF
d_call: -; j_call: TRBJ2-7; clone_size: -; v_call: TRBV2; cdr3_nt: TGTGCCAGCAGCACGGACTTTCCGGGGGAAAAGGCGCAGTACTTC; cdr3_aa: CASSTDFPGEKAQYF
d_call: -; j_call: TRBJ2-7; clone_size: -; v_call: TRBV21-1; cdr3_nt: TGTGCCAGCAGCCTGAGGGACAGGGGGGATCCCTACGAGCAGTACTTC; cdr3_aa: CASSLRDRGDPYEQYF
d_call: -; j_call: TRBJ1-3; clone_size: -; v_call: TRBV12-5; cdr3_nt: TGTGCTAGTGGCCTCACAGGAAACACCATATATTTT; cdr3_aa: CASGLTGNTIYF
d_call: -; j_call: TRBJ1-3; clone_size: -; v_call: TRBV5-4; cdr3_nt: TGTGCCAGCAGCTTTCAGGGTGGAAACACCATATATTTT; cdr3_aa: CASSFQGGNTIYF
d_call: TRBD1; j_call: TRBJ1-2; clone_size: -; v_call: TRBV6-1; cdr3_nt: TGTGCCAGCAGTGAAGCCGGGACAGGGGTTGGTGGCTACACCTTC; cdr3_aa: CASSEAGTGVGGYTF
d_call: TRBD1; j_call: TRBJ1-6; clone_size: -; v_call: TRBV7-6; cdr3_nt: TGTGCCAGCAGCCGGACAGGGGGCCTAGGTAATTCACCCCTCCACTTT; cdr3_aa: CASSRTGGLGNSPLHF
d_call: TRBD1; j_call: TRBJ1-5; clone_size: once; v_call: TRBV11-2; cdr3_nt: TGTGCCAGCAGTGAGCAGGGGGCAAGACAGCCCCAGCATTTT; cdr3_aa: CASSEQGARQPQHF
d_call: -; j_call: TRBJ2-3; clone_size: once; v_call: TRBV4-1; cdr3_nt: TGCGCCAGCAGCCAAGATACGTTTGCCGAGTGGAGCACAGATACGCAGTATTTT; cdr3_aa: CASSQDTFAEWSTDTQYF
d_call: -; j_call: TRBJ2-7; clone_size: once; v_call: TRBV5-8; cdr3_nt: TGTGCCAGCAGCTTGCTGTATACGGGAACCCTCTACGAGCAGTACTTC; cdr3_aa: CASSLLYTGTLYEQYF
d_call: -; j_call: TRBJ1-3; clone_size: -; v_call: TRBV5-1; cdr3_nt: TGCGCCAGCAGCCGAGCCGACTTGAGCTCTGGAAACACCATATATTTT; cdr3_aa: CASSRADLSSGNTIYF
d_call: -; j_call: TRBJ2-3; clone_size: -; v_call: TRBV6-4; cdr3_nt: TGTGCCAGCGACGGCGGGGATAGAAGCACAGATACGCAGTATTTT; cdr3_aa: CASDGGDRSTDTQYF
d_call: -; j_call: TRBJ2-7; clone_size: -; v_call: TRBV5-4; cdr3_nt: TGTGCCAGCAGCTCGCTGGGGGGCGAGCAGTACTTC; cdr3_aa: CASSSLGGEQYF
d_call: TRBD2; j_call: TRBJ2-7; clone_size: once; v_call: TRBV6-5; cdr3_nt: TGTGCCAGCAGTTCCCGACTAGCGGGGACCTACGAGCAGTACTTC; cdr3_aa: CASSSRLAGTYEQYF
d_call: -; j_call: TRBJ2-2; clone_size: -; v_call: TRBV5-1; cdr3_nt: TGCGCCAGCAGCCCCCAGGGAGGTGGTCAAGGCACCGGGGAGCTGTTTTTT; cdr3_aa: CASSPQGGGQGTGELFF
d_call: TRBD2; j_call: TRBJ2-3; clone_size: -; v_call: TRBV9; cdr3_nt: TGTGCCAGCAGCCCCTCTAGCGGGGGAACAGATACGCAGTATTTT; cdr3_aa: CASSPSSGGTDTQYF
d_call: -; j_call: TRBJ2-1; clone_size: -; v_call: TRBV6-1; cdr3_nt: TGTGCCAGCAGTGAAGACACTGAGCAGTTCTTC; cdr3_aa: CASSEDTEQFF
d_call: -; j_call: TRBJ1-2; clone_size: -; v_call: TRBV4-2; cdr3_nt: TGTGCCAGCAGCCAAGATTTGGGCAGATTGACGATCAACTATGGCTACACCTTC; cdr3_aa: CASSQDLGRLTINYGYTF
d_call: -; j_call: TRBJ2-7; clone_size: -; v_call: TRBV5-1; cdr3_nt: TGCGCCAGCAGTATTGAGGGATCCTACGAGCAGTACTTC; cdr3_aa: CASSIEGSYEQYF
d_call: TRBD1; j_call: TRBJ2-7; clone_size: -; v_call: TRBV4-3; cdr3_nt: TGCGCCAGCAGCCAAGATCTTGCGACAGGGACCTACGAGCAGTACTTC; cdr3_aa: CASSQDLATGTYEQYF
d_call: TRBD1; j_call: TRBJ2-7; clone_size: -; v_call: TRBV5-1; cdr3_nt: TGCGCCAGCAGCTTGGACAGGACAGGGGGCAACGAGCAGTACTTC; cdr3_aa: CASSLDRTGGNEQYF
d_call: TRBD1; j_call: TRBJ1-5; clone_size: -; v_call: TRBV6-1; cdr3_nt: TGTGCCAGCAGTAGACAGGGGAATCAGCCCCAGCATTTT; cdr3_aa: CASSRQGNQPQHF
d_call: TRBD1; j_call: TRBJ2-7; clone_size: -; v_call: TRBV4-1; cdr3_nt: TGCGCCAGCAGCCAAGAGACAGGGCACGAGCAGTACTTC; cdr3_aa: CASSQETGHEQYF
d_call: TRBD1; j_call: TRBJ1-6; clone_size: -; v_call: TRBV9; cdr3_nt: TGTGCCAGCAGCGTAGCCCCGACAGGGTCCTCACCCCTCCACTTT; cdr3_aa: CASSVAPTGSSPLHF
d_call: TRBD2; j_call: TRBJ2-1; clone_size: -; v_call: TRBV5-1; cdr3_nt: TGCGCCAGCAGCTACGGGCGGGGGGGCGAGGAGCAGTTCTTC; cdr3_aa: CASSYGRGGEEQFF
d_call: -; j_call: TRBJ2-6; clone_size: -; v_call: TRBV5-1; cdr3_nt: TGCGCCAGCAGCTCAGGTTACAGCTCTGGGGCCAACGTCCTGACTTTC; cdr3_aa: CASSSGYSSGANVLTF
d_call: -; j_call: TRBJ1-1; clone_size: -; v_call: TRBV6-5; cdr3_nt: TGTGCCAGCAGTTACAGGCCGGGGGGGACTGAAGCTTTCTTT; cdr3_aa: CASSYRPGGTEAFF
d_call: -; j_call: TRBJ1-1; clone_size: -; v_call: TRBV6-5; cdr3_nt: TGTGCCAGCAGTTACGGGGCACGGAACACTGAAGCTTTCTTT; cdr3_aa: CASSYGARNTEAFF
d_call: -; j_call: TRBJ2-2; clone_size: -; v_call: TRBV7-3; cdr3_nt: TGTGCCAGCAGCTTAGGCAGGGAATTGTTTTTT; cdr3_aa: CASSLGRELFF
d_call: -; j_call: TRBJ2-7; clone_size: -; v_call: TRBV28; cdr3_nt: TGTGCCAGCAGCACCTTCTCGGACGAGCAGTACTTC; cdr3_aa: CASSTFSDEQYF
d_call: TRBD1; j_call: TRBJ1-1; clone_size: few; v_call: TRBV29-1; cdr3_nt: TGCAGCGTTGGACCGGGACAGGGGGGTGAAGCTTTCTTT; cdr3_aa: CSVGPGQGGEAFF
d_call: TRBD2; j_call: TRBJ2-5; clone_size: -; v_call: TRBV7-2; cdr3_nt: TGTGCCAGCAGCTTAGCATTAGCGGGGGGTAGCGAGACCCAGTACTTC; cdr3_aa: CASSLALAGGSETQYF